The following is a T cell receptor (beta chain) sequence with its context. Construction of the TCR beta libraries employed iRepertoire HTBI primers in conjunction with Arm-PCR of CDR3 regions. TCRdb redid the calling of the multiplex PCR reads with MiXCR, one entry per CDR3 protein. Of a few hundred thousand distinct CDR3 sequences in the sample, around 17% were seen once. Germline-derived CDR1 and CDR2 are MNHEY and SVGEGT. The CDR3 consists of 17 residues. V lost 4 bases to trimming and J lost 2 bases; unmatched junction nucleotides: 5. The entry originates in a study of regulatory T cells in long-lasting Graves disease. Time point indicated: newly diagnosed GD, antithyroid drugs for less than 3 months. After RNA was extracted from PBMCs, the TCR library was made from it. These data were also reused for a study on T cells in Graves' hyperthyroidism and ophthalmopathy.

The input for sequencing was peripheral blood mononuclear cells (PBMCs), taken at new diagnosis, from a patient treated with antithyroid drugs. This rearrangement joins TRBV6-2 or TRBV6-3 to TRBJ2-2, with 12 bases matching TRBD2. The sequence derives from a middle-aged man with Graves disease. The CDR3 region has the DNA TGTGCCAGCAGTTCCCCGGGACTAGCGGGCAACACCGGGGAGCTGTTTTTT. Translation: CASSSPGLAGNTGELFF.